These 3 T cell receptor beta chains came from one sample sequenced in a study of blood T cell repertoires in COVID-19. TCRdb's copy holds only in-frame clones and misses some; the assay was immunoSEQ multiplex PCR. The profile shows 150,000 to 170,000 clones, around 79% of them singletons. The sequencing input was peripheral blood. The receptors stem from a man older than 75 with acute or convalescent COVID-19.

CDR3 in amino acids: CASSLADRGEQFF. DNA of the CDR3: TGTGCCAGCTCACTTGCCGACAGGGGAGAGCAGTTCTTC. The gene calls are TRBV18 and TRBJ2-1; 8 bases agree with TRBD1. Germline V gene lookup returns CDR1 KGHSH and CDR2 LQKENI. The CDR3 spans 13 residues. The junction had 6 bases not matched to a gene; V was cut back by 4 bases and J by 10 bases.

The V and J genes are TRBV9 and TRBJ1-2; D gene ambiguous. This CDR3 has 15 residues. V was shortened by 6 bases and J by 8 bases, with 23 bases between the two germline ends. CDR1 SGDLS and CDR2 YYNGEE come from the germline V gene. The CDR3 nucleotides are TGTGCCAGCACTACGGATCAGAGGGCGCCGACAGGCTACACCTTC. This encodes CASTTDQRAPTGYTF.

V gene TRBV11-2 combines with J gene TRBJ2-5, with 12 bases identical to TRBD2. Germline CDR1 is SGHAT and CDR2 is FQNNGV. This CDR3 has 15 amino acids. Trimming took 6 bases from V and 4 from J; bases not matched to a gene: 6. CDR3 in DNA: TGTGCCAGCAGACCTAGCGGGGGGGCCGGAGAGACCCAGTACTTC. It encodes CASRPSGGAGETQYF.